The 13 T cell receptor beta chains listed next were all sequenced from one sample in a study of a mutant IDH1 vaccine in newly diagnosed glioma. Using immunoSEQ multiplex PCR, the repertoire was profiled, and TCRdb retains in-frame clones only, with some absent. The sample includes about 36,000 clones, roughly 79% seen only once; the top ten take roughly 12%. No antigen has been identified for these receptors. Time point indicated: week 5, during vaccination. In every dose of vaccine, 300 ug of mutant IDH1 20-mer peptide was given alongside topical imiquimod. The sample in question was PBMCs, obtained from a glioma patient whose treatment included an IDH1 peptide vaccine. The source is a middle-aged man with glioma.

V and J are TRBV15 and TRBJ2-7, with 7 positions matching TRBD1. Per the germline V gene, CDR1 is LNHNV and CDR2 is YYDKDF (reference sequence). Trimming cost V 1 base and J 6 bases; bases outside gene matches: 9. The CDR3 spans 15 residues. CDR3 sequence reads: CATSRGQTRDSEQYF. The CDR3 region has the DNA TGTGCCACCAGCAGAGGCCAGACAAGGGACAGCGAGCAGTACTTC.

The J gene is TRBJ2-2, the V gene TRBV7-2, with 7 bases lining up with TRBD2. The V gene end was trimmed by 5 bases and the J gene end by 1 base; junction bases not matched to a gene: 4. Germline V gene data show CDR1 as SGHTA and CDR2 as FQGNSA. The CDR3 has 15 residues. CDR3 in amino acids: CASSPLAENTGELFF. CDR3 DNA sequence: TGTGCCAGCAGCCCCCTAGCGGAGAACACCGGGGAGCTGTTTTTT.

J is TRBJ2-5 and V is TRBV18, with 8 bases that match TRBD2. CDR3 length equals 14 residues. Germline CDR1 and CDR2: KGHSH and LQKENI. The V and J ends lost 3 bases and 2 bases, in that order; junction bases with no gene match: 2. The CDR3 sequence: CASSPTSGQETQYF. CDR3 nucleotide sequence: TGTGCCAGCTCACCCACTAGCGGACAAGAGACCCAGTACTTC.

This chain connects TRBV29-1 to TRBJ2-1; 8 bases are shared with TRBD2. Germline-derived CDR1 and CDR2 are SQVTM and ANQGSEA. The V and J ends lost 1 base and 7 bases, in that order; junction bases with no gene match: 3. The CDR3 totals 13 residues. The CDR3 reads CSVEGLAFNEQFF. The DNA of the CDR3 is TGCAGCGTTGAAGGACTAGCGTTTAATGAGCAGTTCTTC.

This clone was observed a single time. V gene TRBV28 combines with J gene TRBJ1-4; D perhaps matches TRBD1 (6 bases). V lost 3 bases to trimming and J lost 8 bases, with 22 bases between them. Germline values: CDR1 MDHEN, CDR2 SYDVKM. The CDR3 runs to 17 residues. As DNA, the CDR3 is TGTGCCAGCAGTTTTAGATCCCCAGCAGGGGCGAAGGAAAAACTGTTTTTT. As protein: CASSFRSPAGAKEKLFF.

The V gene is TRBV6-1, the J gene TRBJ1-1; D uncertain. The V end was cut by 4 bases, the J end by 2 bases, with 8 bases between. In germline, CDR1 is MNHNS, CDR2 SASEGT. The CDR3 totals 13 residues. The CDR3 sequence is CASSVQPNTEAFF. CDR3 sequence (DNA): TGTGCCAGCAGTGTACAACCTAACACTGAAGCTTTCTTT.

The genes are TRBV6-1 and TRBJ2-7; D gene unclear. The CDR3 has 15 amino acids. The ends were cut back, 4 bases at V and 5 bases at J, with 18 bases in the middle. The V gene's germline CDR1 is MNHNS and CDR2 SASEGT. The CDR3 is CASSASLGSGNEQYF. DNA of the CDR3: TGTGCCAGCAGTGCTTCCTTGGGGTCCGGCAACGAGCAGTACTTC.

The V call is TRBV19, the J call TRBJ1-2, with D unclear. The CDR3 consists of 16 residues. Trimming shortened V by 3 bases and J by 8 bases, and 22 bases separated the two germline ends. Germline CDR1 LNHDA, CDR2 SQIVND (reference sequence). DNA of the CDR3: TGTGCCAGTAGTATGGCGGTTTTATCCGAGGTGATGGGCTACACCTTC. Protein product: CASSMAVLSEVMGYTF.

The chain recombines TRBV11-2 with TRBJ1-2; no reliable D call. V was pared by 2 bases and J by 4 bases, with 8 bases between. CDR3 size: 13 residues. The germline CDR1 and CDR2 sequences are SGHAT and FQNNGV. The CDR3 DNA is TGTGCCAGCAGCTTAACGACGGCCTATGGCTACACCTTC. Translating it yields CASSLTTAYGYTF.

The CDR3 is CASSLFGGQPQHF. The CDR3 DNA reads as TGCGCCAGCAGCTTGTTCGGCGGGCAGCCCCAGCATTTT. The chain links TRBV5-1 to TRBJ1-5; D is uncertain. The germline CDR1 and CDR2 sequences are SGHRS and YFSETQ. There are 13 residues in the CDR3. Trimming stripped 1 base from V and 7 bases from J, with 9 bases between.

The gene calls are TRBV6-5 and TRBJ1-5; D is undetermined. The CDR3 consists of 12 residues. CDR1 MNHEY and CDR2 SVGAGI come from the germline V gene. V shed 6 bases and J shed 3 bases, with 6 bases lying between them. The CDR3 loop is CASRGINQPQHF. For the CDR3, the DNA is TGTGCCAGCAGAGGGATCAATCAGCCCCAGCATTTT.

V and J are TRBV9 and TRBJ2-3, with D possibly TRBD2 on 6 matching bases. Germline V lookup: CDR1 SGDLS, CDR2 YYNGEE. Trimming took 5 bases from V and 2 from J, leaving 15 bases between them. CDR3 size: 15 residues. CDR3 DNA: TGTGCCAGCAGTCCCGGGGGTATTTCCACAGATACGCAGTATTTT. Translation gives CASSPGGISTDTQYF.

V and J are TRBV6-1 and TRBJ1-5; 7 nucleotides line up with TRBD1. Trimming cost V 6 bases and J 5 bases; bases outside gene matches: 1. The germline V gene encodes CDR1 MNHNS and CDR2 SASEGT. The CDR3 is 12 amino acids. The CDR3, as DNA: TGTGCCAGCAGCCAGGGGGATCAGCCCCAGCATTTT. This gives the protein CASSQGDQPQHF.